The rows below give T cell receptor beta chains drawn from one sample of a study of blood T cell repertoires in COVID-19. TCRdb's table, derived via immunoSEQ multiplex PCR, lists solely in-frame clones and lacks some. The sample has 310,000 or so clones, approximately 86% seen once. The sample was peripheral blood. The receptors shown here come from a man aged 65 to 79 with acute or convalescent COVID-19. The conserved cysteine and the conserved F or W are not part of the CDR3 here. Each record gives: V gene, CDR3 protein.

TRBV9 ASSVAQTPTYEQY
TRBV19 ASSRGAWNTGELF
TRBV3-1/TRBV3-2 ASSQKGAQGYT
TRBV3-1/TRBV3-2 ASSQAFGSYGYT
TRBV3-1/TRBV3-2 ASSQVRGRQSYGYT
TRBV9 ASSVGGSSGNTIY
TRBV2 ASSEDRDPYEQY
TRBV28 ASSSPGQPGFLH
TRBV7-2 ASSLLPAGLSYEQY
TRBV5-4 ASSRGTSEKLF
TRBV6-2/TRBV6-3 ASSPGLATDTQY
TRBV9 ASSGGWNQPQH
TRBV5-4 ASSSLLEGGAAGELF